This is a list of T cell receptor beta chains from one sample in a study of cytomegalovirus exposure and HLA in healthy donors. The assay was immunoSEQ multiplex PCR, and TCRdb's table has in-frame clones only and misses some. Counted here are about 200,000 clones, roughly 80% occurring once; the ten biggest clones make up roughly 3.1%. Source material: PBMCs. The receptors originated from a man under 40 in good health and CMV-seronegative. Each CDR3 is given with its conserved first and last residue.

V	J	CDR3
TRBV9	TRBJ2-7	CASSVGTGGFEQYF
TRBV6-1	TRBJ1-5	CASSDRGASNQPQHF
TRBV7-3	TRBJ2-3	CASSSGGGNTDTQYF
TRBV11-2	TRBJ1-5	CASSPQANQPQHF
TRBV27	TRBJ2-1	CASSPLLAGGPGEQFF
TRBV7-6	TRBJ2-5	CASSLKVGGRETQYF
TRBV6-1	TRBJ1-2	CASSEGHRGAWYGYTF
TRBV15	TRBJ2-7	CATSRDVQAQQYF
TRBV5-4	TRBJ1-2	CASSLPGLSGYTF
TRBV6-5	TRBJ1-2	CASRVGDSGYTF
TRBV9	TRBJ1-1	CASSSRQGSAEAFF
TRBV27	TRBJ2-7	CASSPGQLTYEQYF
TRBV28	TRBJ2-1	CASSLAASIINEQFF
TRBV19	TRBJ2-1	CASRSTGRIYEQFF
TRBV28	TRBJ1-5	CASSTRDGYNQPQHF
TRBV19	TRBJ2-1	CASAANYNEQFF